A selection of T cell receptor beta chains follows, all from one sample in a study of T cells in Graves' hyperthyroidism and ophthalmopathy. Each CDR3 protein is one row after TCRdb ran MiXCR on the multiplex PCR reads. The sample lists under 350,000 distinct CDR3 sequences; over 15% were seen once. The material sequenced was blood. These receptors all come from a woman in her fifties or sixties with Graves' hyperthyroidism. Both conserved end residues are part of each CDR3. The D gene is left open where the match is weak. Clone sizes are given selectively: once, few, many, or a class where the clone is expanded.

clone_size	v_call	d_call	j_call	cdr3_nt	cdr3_aa
.	TRBV9	.	TRBJ1-3	TGTGCCAGTCCCGTGCCTACGTCACCCGGAAACACCATATATTTT	CASPVPTSPGNTIYF
.	TRBV18	.	TRBJ2-2	TGTGCCAGCTCACCACCGTCTCAGACGAACACCGGGGAGCTGTTTTTT	CASSPPSQTNTGELFF
many	TRBV12-3/TRBV12-4	TRBD1	TRBJ1-1	TGTGCCAGCAGTTCTACCGACAGGGCTGGTGGAAAAGCTTTCTTT	CASSSTDRAGGKAFF
.	TRBV27	.	TRBJ2-1	TGTGCCAGCAGTTTACGCCCTTACAATGAGCAGTTCTTC	CASSLRPYNEQFF
few	TRBV7-9	.	TRBJ2-7	TGTGCCAGCAGCTTGCGAAGGGGGGCCCACGAGCAGTACTTC	CASSLRRGAHEQYF
few	TRBV19	.	TRBJ2-2	TGTGCCAGTAGTATGGGCTTCCGGGATGGAGCCACCGGGGAGCTGTTTTTT	CASSMGFRDGATGELFF
few	TRBV25-1	.	TRBJ2-3	TGTGCCAGCAGTGAAAGGGCACTTAGCACAGATACGCAGTATTTT	CASSERALSTDTQYF
many	TRBV15	TRBD1	TRBJ1-5	TGTGCCACCAGCAGATCGGGACAGGATGGAGGGCCCCAGCATTTT	CATSRSGQDGGPQHF
many	TRBV2	.	TRBJ1-1	TGTGCCAGCAGAGGCCCCCTCACCACTGAAGCTTTCTTT	CASRGPLTTEAFF
many	TRBV10-3	.	TRBJ1-2	TGTGCCATCAGCGATGAAGCTAACTATGGCTACACCTTC	CAISDEANYGYTF